The rows below give T cell receptor beta chains drawn from one sample of a study of blood T cell repertoires in COVID-19. Only in-frame clones appear in the TCRdb table, and some are missing; sequencing was by immunoSEQ multiplex PCR. The table includes roughly 120,000 clones, 85% to 90% detected once. Sequencing was performed on peripheral blood. Receptor source: a man between 70 and 80 years old with active or convalescent COVID-19. Both conserved end residues are part of each CDR3. A D gene is named only where the DNA matches it firmly. Where a row states a size, it is once, few, many or the class of an expanded clone; other rows omit it.

abundance	v_gene	d_gene	j_gene	CDR3nt	CDR3aa
.	TRBV27	.	TRBJ1-5	TGTGCCAGCAGTTTAACCGCCGGGGGGGGGCAGCCCCAGCATTTT	CASSLTAGGGQPQHF
.	TRBV7-9	.	TRBJ2-3	TGTGCCAGCAGCTTAACTCTCCCCACAGATACGCAGTATTTT	CASSLTLPTDTQYF
.	TRBV3-1/TRBV3-2	TRBD1	TRBJ1-1	TGTGCCAGCAGCCAACCAGGGGGGTCCACTGAAGCTTTCTTT	CASSQPGGSTEAFF
.	TRBV5-5	TRBD1	TRBJ2-7	TGTGCCAGCAGCTTGGGGACAGGGAGCCACGAGCAGTACTTC	CASSLGTGSHEQYF
.	TRBV5-8	TRBD1	TRBJ1-2	TGTGCCAGCAGCTCGACAGGGGTGGCCTATGGCTACACCTTC	CASSSTGVAYGYTF
.	TRBV5-6	.	TRBJ2-5	TGTGCCAGCAGCTTGGGGCTCAGGGGTGGGGAGACCCAGTACTTC	CASSLGLRGGETQYF
.	TRBV28	.	TRBJ1-6	TGTGCCAGCAGTTTGGTGGCTTCACCCCTCCACTTT	CASSLVASPLHF
.	TRBV29-1	.	TRBJ2-5	TGCAGCGTTCGGCAGGGGGGAGGAGAGACCCAGTACTTC	CSVRQGGGETQYF
.	TRBV28	TRBD1	TRBJ1-2	TGTGCCAGCACCAGCGGACAGGGGAGCTATGGCTACACCTTC	CASTSGQGSYGYTF
.	TRBV28	.	TRBJ2-2	TGTGCCAGCAGTGTCAACCAGGGGGGCACCGGGGAGCTGTTTTTT	CASSVNQGGTGELFF
.	TRBV28	.	TRBJ2-3	TGTGCCAGCAGTTTAGCAGGGGCCCCAGATACGCAGTATTTT	CASSLAGAPDTQYF
.	TRBV18	TRBD1	TRBJ1-1	TGTGCCAGCTCAAGACAGGGCAGGGACACTGAAGCTTTCTTT	CASSRQGRDTEAFF
.	TRBV6-5	TRBD2	TRBJ2-1	TGTGCCAGCAGTTACTCGACTAGCGGGCACAATGAGCAGTTCTTC	CASSYSTSGHNEQFF
once	TRBV19	.	TRBJ1-6	TGTGCCAGTAGTCCGGGTCCTTCCTCACCCCTCCACTTT	CASSPGPSSPLHF
.	TRBV27	.	TRBJ1-6	TGTGCCAGCAGTTTGAGCAATAATTCACCCCTCCACTTT	CASSLSNNSPLHF
.	TRBV7-9	TRBD2	TRBJ2-3	TGTGCCAGCAAAGCGGGGGCGGATACGCAGTATTTT	CASKAGADTQYF
.	TRBV19	TRBD1	TRBJ1-4	TGTGCCAGTAATCCCTCCTACAGGGGCGAAAATGAAAAACTGTTTTTT	CASNPSYRGENEKLFF
.	TRBV19	.	TRBJ1-2	TGTGCCAGTAGTACGAACAGGGTATCCTATGGCTACACCTTC	CASSTNRVSYGYTF
.	TRBV28	TRBD1	TRBJ1-1	TGTGCCAGCAGTCGACAGGGGACGAACACTGAAGCTTTCTTT	CASSRQGTNTEAFF
.	TRBV15	TRBD2	TRBJ2-7	TGTGCCACCAGCAGAGGTAGCGGGTACGAGCAGTACTTC	CATSRGSGYEQYF
.	TRBV27	TRBD1	TRBJ2-5	TGTGCCAGCAGGTTTACAGGGGTAGAGACCCAGTACTTC	CASRFTGVETQYF
few	TRBV13	TRBD2	TRBJ2-7	TGCGCCCGCAGGCCCGGGGGGGGGCTAACCTACGAGCAGTACTTC	CARRPGGGLTYEQYF
.	TRBV7-9	.	TRBJ2-2	TGTGCCAGCAGCCATACAGGGCCAGCGAACACCGGGGAGCTGTTTTTT	CASSHTGPANTGELFF
.	TRBV9	TRBD2	TRBJ2-3	TGTGCCAGCAGCGTAGCGGGGCTAGCGGGAGAGGATACGCAGTATTTT	CASSVAGLAGEDTQYF
few	TRBV18	TRBD1	TRBJ1-1	TGTGCCAGCTCATCCAGGACAGGGGACACTGAAGCTTTCTTT	CASSSRTGDTEAFF
.	TRBV18	TRBD1	TRBJ2-5	TGTGCCAGCTCACCGGTCAGGGGGCTTGATCAAGAGACCCAGTACTTC	CASSPVRGLDQETQYF
.	TRBV4-2	TRBD2	TRBJ2-5	TGTGCCAGCAGCCAACCAGCGGGGACCAACCAAGAGACCCAGTACTTC	CASSQPAGTNQETQYF